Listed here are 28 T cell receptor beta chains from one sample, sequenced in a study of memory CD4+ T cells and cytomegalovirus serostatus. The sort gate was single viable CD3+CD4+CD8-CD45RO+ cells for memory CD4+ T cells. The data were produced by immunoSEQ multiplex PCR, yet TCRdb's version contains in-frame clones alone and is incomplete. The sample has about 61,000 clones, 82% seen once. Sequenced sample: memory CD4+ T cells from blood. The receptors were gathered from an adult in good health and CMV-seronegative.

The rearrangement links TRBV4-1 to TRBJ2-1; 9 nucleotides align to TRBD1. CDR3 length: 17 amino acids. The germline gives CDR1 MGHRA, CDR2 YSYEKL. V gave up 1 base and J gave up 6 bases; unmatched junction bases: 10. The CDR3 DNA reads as TGCGCCAGCAGCCAAGGACTTGTGGGACAGGGCCGCAATGAGCAGTTCTTC. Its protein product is CASSQGLVGQGRNEQFF.

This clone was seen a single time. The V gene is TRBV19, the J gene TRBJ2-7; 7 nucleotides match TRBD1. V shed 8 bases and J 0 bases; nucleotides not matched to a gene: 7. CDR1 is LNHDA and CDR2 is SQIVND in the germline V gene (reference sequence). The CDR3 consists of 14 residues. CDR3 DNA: TGTGCCAGTGGTGACAGGGAGCTCTCCTACGAGCAGTACTTC. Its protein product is CASGDRELSYEQYF.

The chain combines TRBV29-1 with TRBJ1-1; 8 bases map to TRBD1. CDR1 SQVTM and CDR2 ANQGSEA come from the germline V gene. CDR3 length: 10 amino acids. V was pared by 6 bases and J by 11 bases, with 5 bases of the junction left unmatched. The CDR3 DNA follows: TGCAGCGTGGACAGGGTGTCGGCTTTCTTT. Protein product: CSVDRVSAFF.

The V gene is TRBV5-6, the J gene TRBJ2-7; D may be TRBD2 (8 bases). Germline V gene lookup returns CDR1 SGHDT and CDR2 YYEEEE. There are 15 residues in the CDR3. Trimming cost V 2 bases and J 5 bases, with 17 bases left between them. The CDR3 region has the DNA TGTGCCAGCAGCTTCCCGGGAGGGGGCCTCAACGAGCAGTACTTC. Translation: CASSFPGGGLNEQYF.

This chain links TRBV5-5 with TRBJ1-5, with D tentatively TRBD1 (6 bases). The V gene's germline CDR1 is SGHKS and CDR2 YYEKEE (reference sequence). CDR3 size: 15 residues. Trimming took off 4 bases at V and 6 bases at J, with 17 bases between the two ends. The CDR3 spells CASSGGTMQSQPQHF. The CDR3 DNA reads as TGTGCCAGCAGCGGGGGGACAATGCAAAGTCAGCCCCAGCATTTT. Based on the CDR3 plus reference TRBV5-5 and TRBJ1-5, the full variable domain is DAGVTQSPTHLIKTRGQQVTLRCSPISGHKSVSWYQQVLGQGPQFIFQYYEKEERGRGNFPDRFSARQFPNYSSELNVNALLLGDSALYLCASSGGTMQSQPQHFGDGTRLSIL.

CDR3 coding DNA: TGTGCCAGTAGTACCCCCGGGACAGGGAGGCAGTTCTTC. Protein: CASSTPGTGRQFF. This sequence joins TRBV19 and TRBJ2-1, with 9 bases that match TRBD1. The CDR3 is 13 residues long. Germline V gene data show CDR1 as LNHDA and CDR2 as SQIVND (reference sequence). V was pared by 4 bases and J by 12 bases, with 7 bases of the junction left unmatched.

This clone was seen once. In DNA, the CDR3 is TGCGCCAGCAGCCCTAGGGGACAGGGTCTGAGGGATAATGAGCAGTTCTTC. This translates into CASSPRGQGLRDNEQFF. The chain joins TRBV4-1 to TRBJ2-1, with TRBD1 matching 9 bases. Per germline, CDR1 MGHRA and CDR2 YSYEKL. The CDR3 is 17 amino acids. Trimming removed 4 bases from V and 7 bases from J; junction bases left unmatched: 14.

In nucleotides, the CDR3 is TGCGCCAGCAGCTTGGGACAGGGGTCCTTCACAGATACGCAGTATTTT. This sequence encodes CASSLGQGSFTDTQYF. The chain has TRBV5-1 and TRBJ2-3; the match to TRBD1 covers 8 bases. V gave up 0 bases and J gave up 2 bases; unmatched junction bases: 5. Germline V gene sequence: CDR1 SGHRS, CDR2 YFSETQ. The CDR3 is made up of 16 amino acids.

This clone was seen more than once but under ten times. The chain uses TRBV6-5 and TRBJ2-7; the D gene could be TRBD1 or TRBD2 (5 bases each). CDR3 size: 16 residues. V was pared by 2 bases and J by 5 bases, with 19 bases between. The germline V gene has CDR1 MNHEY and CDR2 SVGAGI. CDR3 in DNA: TGTGCCAGCAGTTACCAGGTCCCAGGGAGTGCAAACGAGCAGTACTTC. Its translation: CASSYQVPGSANEQYF.

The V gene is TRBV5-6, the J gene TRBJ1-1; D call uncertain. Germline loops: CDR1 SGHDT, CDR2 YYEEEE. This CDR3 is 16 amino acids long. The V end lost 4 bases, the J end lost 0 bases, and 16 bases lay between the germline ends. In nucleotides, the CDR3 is TGTGCCAGCAGCAGTTTGGGCAAACCTCTGAACACTGAAGCTTTCTTT. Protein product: CASSSLGKPLNTEAFF.

The chain's CDR3 is CASSYRDQETQYF. CDR3 sequence (DNA): TGTGCCAGCAGCTACCGTGATCAAGAGACCCAGTACTTC. V is TRBV11-2 and J is TRBJ2-5; no definite D call. Trimming pared 4 bases from V and 2 bases from J, leaving 8 bases between. CDR1 SGHAT and CDR2 FQNNGV come from the germline V gene. CDR3 length: 13 amino acids.

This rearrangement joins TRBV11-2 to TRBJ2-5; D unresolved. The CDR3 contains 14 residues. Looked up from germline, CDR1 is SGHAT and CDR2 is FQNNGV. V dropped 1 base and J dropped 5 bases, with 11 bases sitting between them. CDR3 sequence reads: CASSLVVGPETQYF. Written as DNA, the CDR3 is TGTGCCAGCAGCTTAGTCGTCGGGCCCGAGACCCAGTACTTC.

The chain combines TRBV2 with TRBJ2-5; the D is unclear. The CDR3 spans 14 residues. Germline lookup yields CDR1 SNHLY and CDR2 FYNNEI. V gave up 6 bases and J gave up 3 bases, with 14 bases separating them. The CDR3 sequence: CASRGNRVKETQYF. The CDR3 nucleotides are TGTGCCAGCAGAGGGAACCGGGTGAAAGAGACCCAGTACTTC.

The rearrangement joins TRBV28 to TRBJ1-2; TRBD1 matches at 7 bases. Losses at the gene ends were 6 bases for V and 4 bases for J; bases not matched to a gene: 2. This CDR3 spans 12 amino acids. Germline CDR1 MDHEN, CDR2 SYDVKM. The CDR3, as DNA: TGTGCCAGCAGGAGGGACAGCTATGGCTACACCTTC. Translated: CASRRDSYGYTF.

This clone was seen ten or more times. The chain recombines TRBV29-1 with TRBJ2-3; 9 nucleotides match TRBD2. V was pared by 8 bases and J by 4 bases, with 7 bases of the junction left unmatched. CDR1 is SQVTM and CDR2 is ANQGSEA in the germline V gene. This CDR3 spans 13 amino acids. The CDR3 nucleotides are TGCAGCATAAGCGGGGGGTTTGCAGATACGCAGTATTTT. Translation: CSISGGFADTQYF.

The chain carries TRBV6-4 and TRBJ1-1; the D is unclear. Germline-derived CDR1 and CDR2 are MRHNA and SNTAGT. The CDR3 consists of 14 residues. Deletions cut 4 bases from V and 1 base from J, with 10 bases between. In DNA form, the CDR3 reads TGTGCCAGCAGTGCCCAGGCGGGGAACACTGAAGCTTTCTTT. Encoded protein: CASSAQAGNTEAFF.

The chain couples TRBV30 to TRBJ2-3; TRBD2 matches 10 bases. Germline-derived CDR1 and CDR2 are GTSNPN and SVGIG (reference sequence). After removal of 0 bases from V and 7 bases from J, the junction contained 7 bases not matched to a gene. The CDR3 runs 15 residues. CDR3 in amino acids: CAWSVERGGRNTQYF. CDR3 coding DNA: TGTGCCTGGAGTGTAGAGCGGGGGGGCAGGAATACGCAGTATTTT.

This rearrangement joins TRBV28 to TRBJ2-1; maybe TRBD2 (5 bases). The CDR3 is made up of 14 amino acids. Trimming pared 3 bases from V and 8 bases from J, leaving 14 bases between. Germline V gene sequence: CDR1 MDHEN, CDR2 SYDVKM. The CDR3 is CASSFQRSVYEQFF. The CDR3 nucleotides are TGTGCCAGCAGTTTCCAGCGGTCTGTCTATGAGCAGTTCTTC.

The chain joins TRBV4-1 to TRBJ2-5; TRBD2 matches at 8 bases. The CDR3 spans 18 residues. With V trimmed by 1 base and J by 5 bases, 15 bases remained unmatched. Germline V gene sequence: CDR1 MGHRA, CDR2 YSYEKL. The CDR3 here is CASSQALGAGGGGETQYF. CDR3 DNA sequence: TGCGCCAGCAGCCAAGCGCTGGGGGCGGGGGGAGGCGGGGAGACCCAGTACTTC.

CDR3 sequence (DNA): TGTGCCAGCAGCTTGCCCACAGGACTCGGCATTTATGGCTACACCTTC. Protein product: CASSLPTGLGIYGYTF. The J gene is TRBJ1-2, the V gene TRBV5-8; the D gene is possibly TRBD1 (5 bases). Germline lookup yields CDR1 SGHTS and CDR2 YDEGEE. V lost 1 base to trimming and J lost 5 bases, with 18 bases between them. The CDR3 sequence is 16 residues long.

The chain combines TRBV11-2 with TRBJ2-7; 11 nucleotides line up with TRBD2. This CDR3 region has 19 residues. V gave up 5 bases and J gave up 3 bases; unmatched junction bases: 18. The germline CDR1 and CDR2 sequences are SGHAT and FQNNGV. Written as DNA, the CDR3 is TGTGCCAGCAGCCCGATCAATACCGGGACTAGCGGAAAGATCTACGAGCAGTACTTC. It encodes CASSPINTGTSGKIYEQYF.

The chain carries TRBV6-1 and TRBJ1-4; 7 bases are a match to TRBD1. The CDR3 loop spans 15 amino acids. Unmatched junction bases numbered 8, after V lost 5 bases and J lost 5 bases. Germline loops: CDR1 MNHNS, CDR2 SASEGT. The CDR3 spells CASSQYDRANEKLFF. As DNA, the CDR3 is TGTGCCAGCAGTCAATACGACAGGGCGAATGAAAAACTGTTTTTT.

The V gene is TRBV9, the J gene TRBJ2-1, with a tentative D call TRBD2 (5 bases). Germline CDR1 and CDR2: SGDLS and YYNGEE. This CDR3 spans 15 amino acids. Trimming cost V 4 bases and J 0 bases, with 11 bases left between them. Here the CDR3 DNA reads TGTGCCAGCAGCACCAATGGAGGCTCCTACAATGAGCAGTTCTTC. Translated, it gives CASSTNGGSYNEQFF.

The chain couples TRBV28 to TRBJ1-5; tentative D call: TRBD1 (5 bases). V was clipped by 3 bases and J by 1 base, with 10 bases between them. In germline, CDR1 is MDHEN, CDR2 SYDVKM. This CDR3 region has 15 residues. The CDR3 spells CASSFGGGSNQPQHF. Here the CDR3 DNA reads TGTGCCAGCAGTTTTGGGGGAGGGAGCAATCAGCCCCAGCATTTT.

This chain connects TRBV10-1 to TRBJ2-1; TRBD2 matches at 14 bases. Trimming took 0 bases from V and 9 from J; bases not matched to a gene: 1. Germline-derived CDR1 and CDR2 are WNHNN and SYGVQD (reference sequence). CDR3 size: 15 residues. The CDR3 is CASSESGLAGGEQFF. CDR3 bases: TGCGCCAGCAGTGAGTCTGGACTAGCGGGAGGTGAGCAGTTCTTC.

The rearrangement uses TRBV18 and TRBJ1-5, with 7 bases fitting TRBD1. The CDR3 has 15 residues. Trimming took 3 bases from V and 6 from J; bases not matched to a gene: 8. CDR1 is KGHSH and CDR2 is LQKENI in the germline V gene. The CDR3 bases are TGTGCCAGCTCACCTACTGACAGGGAGGCTCAGCCCCAGCATTTT. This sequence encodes CASSPTDREAQPQHF.

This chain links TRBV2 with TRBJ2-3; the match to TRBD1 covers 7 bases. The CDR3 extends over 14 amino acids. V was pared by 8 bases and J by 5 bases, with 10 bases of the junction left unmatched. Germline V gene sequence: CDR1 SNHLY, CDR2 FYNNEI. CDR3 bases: TGTGCCAGCGGCCAGACAGGGCCTCAAGATACGCAGTATTTT. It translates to CASGQTGPQDTQYF.

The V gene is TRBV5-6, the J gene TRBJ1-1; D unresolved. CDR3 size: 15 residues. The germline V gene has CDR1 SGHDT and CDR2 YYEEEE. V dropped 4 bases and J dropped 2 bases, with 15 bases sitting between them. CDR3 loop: CASSPVGAPNTEAFF. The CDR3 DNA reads TGTGCCAGCAGCCCCGTCGGAGCCCCAAACACTGAAGCTTTCTTT. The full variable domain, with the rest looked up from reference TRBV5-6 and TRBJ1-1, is DAGVTQSPTHLIKTRGQQVTLRCSPKSGHDTVSWYQQALGQGPQFIFQYYEEEERQRGNFPDRFSGHQFPNYSSELNVNALLLGDSALYLCASSPVGAPNTEAFFGQGTRLTVV.